This section outlines one TCR beta chain sequence together with its context. The data stem from a study of cytotoxic CD8 clonotypes in ibrutinib-treated CLL. The germline gives CDR1 MNHEY, CDR2 SVGAGI. The CDR3 runs to 14 residues. Deletions cut 4 bases from V and 0 bases from J, with 9 bases between. Clones were read by immunoSEQ multiplex PCR, and TCRdb kept only the in-frame ones, dropping some. This table holds a few hundred thousand clones, roughly 85% found once. The receptor was isolated from a human donor with chronic lymphocytic leukemia. The V and J genes are TRBV6-5 and TRBJ1-2, with D unresolved. Source: PBMCs, taken before ibrutinib treatment. The DNA for the CDR3 is TGTGCCAGCAGTTGGCAGCCATCTAACTATGGCTACACCTTC. Its translation is CASSWQPSNYGYTF.